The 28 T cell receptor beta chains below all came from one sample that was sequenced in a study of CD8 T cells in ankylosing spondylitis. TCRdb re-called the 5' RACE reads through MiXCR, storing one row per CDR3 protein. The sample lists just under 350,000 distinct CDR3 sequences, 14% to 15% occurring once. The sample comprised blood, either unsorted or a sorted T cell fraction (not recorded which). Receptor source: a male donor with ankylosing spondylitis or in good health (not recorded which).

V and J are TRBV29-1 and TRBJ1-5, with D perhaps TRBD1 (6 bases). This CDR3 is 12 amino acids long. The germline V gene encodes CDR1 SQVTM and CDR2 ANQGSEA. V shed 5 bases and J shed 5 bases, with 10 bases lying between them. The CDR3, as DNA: TGCAGCGTTCTGACAGGTGATCAGCCCCAGCATTTT. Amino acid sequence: CSVLTGDQPQHF.

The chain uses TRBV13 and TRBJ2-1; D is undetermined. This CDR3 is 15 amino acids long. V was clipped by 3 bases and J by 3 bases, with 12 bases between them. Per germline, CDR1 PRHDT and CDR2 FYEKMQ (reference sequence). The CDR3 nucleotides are TGTGCCAGCAGCTTCTACAGAGCGATCTACAATGAGCAGTTCTTC. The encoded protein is CASSFYRAIYNEQFF. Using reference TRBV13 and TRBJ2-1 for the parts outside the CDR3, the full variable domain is AAGVIQSPRHLIKEKRETATLKCYPIPRHDTVYWYQQGPGQDPQFLISFYEKMQSDKGSIPDRFSAQQFSDYHSELNMSSLELGDSALYFCASSFYRAIYNEQFFGPGTRLTVL.

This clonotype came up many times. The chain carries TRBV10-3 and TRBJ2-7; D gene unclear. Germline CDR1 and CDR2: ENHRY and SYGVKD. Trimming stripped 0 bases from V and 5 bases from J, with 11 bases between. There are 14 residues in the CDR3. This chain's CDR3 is CAISESTTRHEQYF. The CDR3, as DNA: TGTGCCATCAGTGAGTCCACGACTCGCCACGAGCAGTACTTC.

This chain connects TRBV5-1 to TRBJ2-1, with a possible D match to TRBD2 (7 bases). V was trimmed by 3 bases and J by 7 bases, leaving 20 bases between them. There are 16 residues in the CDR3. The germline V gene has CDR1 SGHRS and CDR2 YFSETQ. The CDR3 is CASSSTGGLTLNEQFF. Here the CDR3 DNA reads TGCGCCAGCAGCTCTACGGGGGGCCTAACCCTAAATGAGCAGTTCTTC.

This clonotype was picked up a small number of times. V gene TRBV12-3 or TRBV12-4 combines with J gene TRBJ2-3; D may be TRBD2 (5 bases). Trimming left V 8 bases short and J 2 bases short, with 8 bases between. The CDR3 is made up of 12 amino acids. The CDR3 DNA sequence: TGTGCCAGCCGAGCGGACACAGATACGCAGTATTTT. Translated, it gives CASRADTDTQYF.

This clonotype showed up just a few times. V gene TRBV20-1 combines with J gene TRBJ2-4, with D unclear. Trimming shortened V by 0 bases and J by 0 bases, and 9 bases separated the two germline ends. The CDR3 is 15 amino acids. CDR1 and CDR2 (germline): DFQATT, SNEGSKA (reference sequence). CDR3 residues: CSARDYWGAKNIQYF. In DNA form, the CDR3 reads TGCAGTGCTAGAGATTATTGGGGAGCCAAAAACATTCAGTACTTC.

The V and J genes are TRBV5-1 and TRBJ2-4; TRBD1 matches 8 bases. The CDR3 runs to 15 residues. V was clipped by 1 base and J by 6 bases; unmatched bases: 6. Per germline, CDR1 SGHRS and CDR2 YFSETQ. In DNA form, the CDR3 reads TGCGCCAGCAGCTTGTCGACAGGGGCGGGAAACATTCAGTACTTC. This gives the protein CASSLSTGAGNIQYF.

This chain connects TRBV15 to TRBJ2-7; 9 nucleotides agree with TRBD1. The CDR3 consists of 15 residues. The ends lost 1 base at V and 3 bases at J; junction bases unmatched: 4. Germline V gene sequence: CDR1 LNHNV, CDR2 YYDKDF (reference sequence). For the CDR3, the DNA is TGTGCCACCAGCAGAGTCAGGACAGGGGACTACGAGCAGTACTTC. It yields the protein CATSRVRTGDYEQYF.

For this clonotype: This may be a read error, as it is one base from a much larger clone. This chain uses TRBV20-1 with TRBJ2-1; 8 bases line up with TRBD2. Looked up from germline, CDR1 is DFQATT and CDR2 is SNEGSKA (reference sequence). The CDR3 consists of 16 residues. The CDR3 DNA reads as TGCTGTGCTAGCATCTTAGCGGGGCCTAACTACAATGAGCAGTTCTTC. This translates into CCASILAGPNYNEQFF.

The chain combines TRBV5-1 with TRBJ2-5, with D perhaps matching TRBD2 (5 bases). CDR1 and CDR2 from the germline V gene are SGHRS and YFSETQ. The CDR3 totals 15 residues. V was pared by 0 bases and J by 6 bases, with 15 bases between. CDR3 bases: TGCGCCAGCAGCTTGGAGGTTGGGGAGAGAAAGACCCAGTACTTC. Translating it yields CASSLEVGERKTQYF.

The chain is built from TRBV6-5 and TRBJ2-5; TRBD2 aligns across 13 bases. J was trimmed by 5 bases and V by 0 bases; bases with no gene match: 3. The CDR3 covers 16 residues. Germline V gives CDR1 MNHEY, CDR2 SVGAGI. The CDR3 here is CASSYSGTSGTETQYF. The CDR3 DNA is TGTGCCAGCAGTTACTCCGGGACTAGCGGGACTGAGACCCAGTACTTC.

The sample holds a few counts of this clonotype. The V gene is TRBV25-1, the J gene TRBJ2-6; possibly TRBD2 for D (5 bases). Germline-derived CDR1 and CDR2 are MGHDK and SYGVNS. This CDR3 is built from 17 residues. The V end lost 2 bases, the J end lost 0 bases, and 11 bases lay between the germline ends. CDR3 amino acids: CASSERGPGSGANVLTF. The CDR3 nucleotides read TGTGCCAGCAGTGAACGGGGTCCGGGCTCTGGGGCCAACGTCCTGACTTTC.

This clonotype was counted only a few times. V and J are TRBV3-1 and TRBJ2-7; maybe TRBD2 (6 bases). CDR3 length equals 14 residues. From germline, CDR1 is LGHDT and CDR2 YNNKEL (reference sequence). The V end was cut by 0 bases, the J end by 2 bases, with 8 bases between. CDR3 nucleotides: TGTGCCAGCAGCCAAGAGGTAGCGGCCTACGAGCAGTACTTC. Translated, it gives CASSQEVAAYEQYF.

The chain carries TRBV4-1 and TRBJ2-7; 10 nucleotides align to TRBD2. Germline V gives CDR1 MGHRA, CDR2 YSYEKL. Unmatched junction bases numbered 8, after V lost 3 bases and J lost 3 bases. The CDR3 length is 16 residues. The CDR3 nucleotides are TGCGCCAGCAGCCAGGATGAGCGGGGGGGGATCTACGAGCAGTACTTC. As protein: CASSQDERGGIYEQYF.

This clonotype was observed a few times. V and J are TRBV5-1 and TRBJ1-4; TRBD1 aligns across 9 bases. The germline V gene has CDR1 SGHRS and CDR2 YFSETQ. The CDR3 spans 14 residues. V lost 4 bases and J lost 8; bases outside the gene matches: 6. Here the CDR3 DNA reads TGCGCCAGCAGCCCGGGACAGGGAGTAGAAAAACTGTTTTTT. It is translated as CASSPGQGVEKLFF.

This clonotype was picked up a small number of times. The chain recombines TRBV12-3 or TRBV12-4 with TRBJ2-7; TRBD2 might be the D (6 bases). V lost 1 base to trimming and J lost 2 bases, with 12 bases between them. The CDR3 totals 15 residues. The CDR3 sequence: CASSLDAGITYEQYF. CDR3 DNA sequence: TGTGCCAGCAGTTTAGATGCGGGAATTACCTACGAGCAGTACTTC.

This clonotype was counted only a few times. The CDR3 DNA is TGCAGCGCCCTCCGGGACAGCTACGAGCAGTACTTC. Translating it yields CSALRDSYEQYF. The chain carries TRBV29-1 and TRBJ2-7; 7 bases line up with TRBD1. The CDR3 length is 12 residues. The ends lost 7 bases at V and 3 bases at J; junction bases unmatched: 6. CDR1 is SQVTM and CDR2 is ANQGSEA in the germline V gene.

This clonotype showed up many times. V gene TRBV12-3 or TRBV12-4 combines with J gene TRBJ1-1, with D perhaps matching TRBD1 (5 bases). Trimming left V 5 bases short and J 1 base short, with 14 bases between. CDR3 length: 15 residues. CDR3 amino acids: CASSATPDRNTEAFF. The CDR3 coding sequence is TGTGCCAGCAGTGCAACGCCTGACAGGAACACTGAAGCTTTCTTT.

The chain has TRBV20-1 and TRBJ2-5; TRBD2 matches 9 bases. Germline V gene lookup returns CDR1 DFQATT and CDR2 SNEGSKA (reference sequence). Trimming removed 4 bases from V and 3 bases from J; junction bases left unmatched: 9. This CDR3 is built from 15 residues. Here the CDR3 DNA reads TGCAGTGCTACCCCAGAGGCGGGGGGGAAAGAGACCCAGTACTTC. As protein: CSATPEAGGKETQYF.

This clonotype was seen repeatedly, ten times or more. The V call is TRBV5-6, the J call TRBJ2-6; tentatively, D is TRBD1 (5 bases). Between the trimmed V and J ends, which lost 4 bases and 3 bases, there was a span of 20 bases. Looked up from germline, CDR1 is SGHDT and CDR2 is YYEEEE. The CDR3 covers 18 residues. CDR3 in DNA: TGTGCCAGCAGCCCACCCCAGGGCGAAGTTTATGGGGCCAACGTCCTGACTTTC. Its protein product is CASSPPQGEVYGANVLTF.

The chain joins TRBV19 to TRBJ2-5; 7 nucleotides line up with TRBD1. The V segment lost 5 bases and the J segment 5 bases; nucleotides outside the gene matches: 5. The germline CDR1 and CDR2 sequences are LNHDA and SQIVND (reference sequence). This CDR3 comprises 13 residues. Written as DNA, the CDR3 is TGTGCCAGTAGTCCGACAGGGACGGAGACCCAGTACTTC. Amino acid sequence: CASSPTGTETQYF.

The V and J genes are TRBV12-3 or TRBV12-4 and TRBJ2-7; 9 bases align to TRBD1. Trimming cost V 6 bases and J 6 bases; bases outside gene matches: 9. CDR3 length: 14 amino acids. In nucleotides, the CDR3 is TGTGCCAGCAGCTTGTCTGGACAGGGGACCGAGCAGTACTTC. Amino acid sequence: CASSLSGQGTEQYF.

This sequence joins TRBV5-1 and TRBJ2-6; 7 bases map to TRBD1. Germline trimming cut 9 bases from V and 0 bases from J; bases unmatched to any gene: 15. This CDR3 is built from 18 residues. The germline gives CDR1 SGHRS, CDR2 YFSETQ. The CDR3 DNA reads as TGCGCCACCAGTGACGGGACAGTCACTTACTCTGGGGCCAACGTCCTGACTTTC. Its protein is CATSDGTVTYSGANVLTF. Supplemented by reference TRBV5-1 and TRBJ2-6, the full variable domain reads KAGVTQTPRYLIKTRGQQVTLSCSPISGHRSVSWYQQTPGQGLQFLFEYFSETQRNKGNFPGRFSGRQFSNSRSEMNVSTLELGDSALYLCATSDGTVTYSGANVLTFGAGSRLTVL.

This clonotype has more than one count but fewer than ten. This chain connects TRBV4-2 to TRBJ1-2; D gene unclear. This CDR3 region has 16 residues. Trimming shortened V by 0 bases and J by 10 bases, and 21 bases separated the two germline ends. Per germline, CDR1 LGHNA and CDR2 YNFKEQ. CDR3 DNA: TGTGCCAGCAGCCAAGATCCCCGAGTGGAAGGGAAGCCCTACACCTTC. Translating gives CASSQDPRVEGKPYTF.

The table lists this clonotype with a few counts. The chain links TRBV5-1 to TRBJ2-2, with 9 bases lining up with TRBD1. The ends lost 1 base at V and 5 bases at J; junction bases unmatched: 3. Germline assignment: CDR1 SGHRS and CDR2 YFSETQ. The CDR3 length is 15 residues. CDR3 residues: CASSLWDRETGELFF. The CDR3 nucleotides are TGCGCCAGCAGCTTGTGGGACAGGGAAACCGGGGAGCTGTTTTTT.

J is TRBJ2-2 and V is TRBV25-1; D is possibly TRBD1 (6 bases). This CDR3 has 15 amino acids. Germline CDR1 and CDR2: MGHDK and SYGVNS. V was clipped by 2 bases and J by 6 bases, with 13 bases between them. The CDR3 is CASSEARGKAGELFF. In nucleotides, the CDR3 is TGTGCCAGCAGTGAAGCCAGGGGAAAAGCCGGGGAGCTGTTTTTT. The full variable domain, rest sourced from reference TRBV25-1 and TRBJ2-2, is EADIYQTPRYLVIGTGKKITLECSQTMGHDKMYWYQQDPGMELHLIHYSYGVNSTEKGDLSSESTVSRIRTEHFPLTLESARPSHTSQYLCASSEARGKAGELFFGEGSRLTVL.

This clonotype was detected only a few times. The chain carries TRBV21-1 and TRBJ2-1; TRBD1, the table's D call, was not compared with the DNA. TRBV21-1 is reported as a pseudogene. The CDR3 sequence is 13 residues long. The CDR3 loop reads CASSPLGYNEQFF. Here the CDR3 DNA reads TGTGCCAGTTCCCCTTTGGGGTACAATGAGCAGTTCTTC.

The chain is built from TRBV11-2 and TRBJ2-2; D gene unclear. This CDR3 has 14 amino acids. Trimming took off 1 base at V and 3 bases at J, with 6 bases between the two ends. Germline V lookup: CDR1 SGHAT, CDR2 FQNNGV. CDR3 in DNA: TGTGCCAGCAGCTTAGGTTACCACACCGGGGAGCTGTTTTTT. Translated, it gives CASSLGYHTGELFF.